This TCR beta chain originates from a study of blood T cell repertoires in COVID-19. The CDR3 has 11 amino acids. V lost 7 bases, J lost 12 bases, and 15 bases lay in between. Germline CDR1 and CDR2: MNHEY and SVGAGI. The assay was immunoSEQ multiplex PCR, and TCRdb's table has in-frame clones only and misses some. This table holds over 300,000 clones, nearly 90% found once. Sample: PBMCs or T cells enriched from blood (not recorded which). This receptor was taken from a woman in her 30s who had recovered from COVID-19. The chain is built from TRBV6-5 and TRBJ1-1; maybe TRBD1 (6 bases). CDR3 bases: TGTGCCAGCAAGGCAGGGGATTCGACTTTCTTT. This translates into CASKAGDSTFF.